In this sample, the clone carrying this TCR beta chain turned up once. The antigen is not known. Sequenced by immunoSEQ multiplex PCR; TCRdb stores in-frame clones only, minus some. Here the sample spans some 14,000 clones, roughly 92% being singletons. The data are from a study of blood T cell dynamics during melanoma immunotherapy. Study information: Standard first-line treatment here was pembrolizumab or nivolumab plus ipilimumab in metastatic melanoma.

Time point meaning: week 3, after first cycle of checkpoint inhibitor. Blood was drawn before treatment and at week 3 after checkpoint blockade. Disease control meant complete response, partial response or stable disease at 12 weeks. Study results and limitations: The study could not tell melanoma-specific clones from general immune activation.

CDR3 length: 14 amino acids. The germline CDR1 and CDR2 sequences are MNHNY and SVGAGI (reference sequence). The germline V and J ends were trimmed by 8 bases and 2 bases, with 14 bases remaining between them. The source material was blood, sampled from a patient treated with checkpoint blockade. The source of this sequence is a human donor with melanoma. The chain joins TRBV6-6 to TRBJ2-3; possibly TRBD1 or TRBD2 for D (6 bases each). The CDR3, as DNA: TGTGCCAGCGAAGTGGGGGGCCCCACAGATACGCAGTATTTT. This translates into CASEVGGPTDTQYF.